One and the same sample provided the 14 T cell receptor beta chains below, sequenced in a study of blood T cells in healthy people across ages (dated by TCRdb to between 2015 and 2016). Libraries were prepared through 5' RACE. The listed sequencing device is Illumina HiSeq 2500. A second PCR of roughly 6 to 11 cycles was performed with a sample-barcoded 5' primer and a J-beta primer mix. TCRdb redid the processing of the public reads, applying fastp at Q25 and MiXCR, and retained in-frame beta chains. Each entry merges the rows of one CDR3 protein and shows their most common DNA and genes. Counted in this sample were just over 1 million distinct CDR3 sequences; 40% to 45% of them appeared once. 18% of the sample rests with the top ten. The sequenced sample was blood. These receptors were taken from a woman aged 60 to 75 in good health.

This chain joins TRBV11-2 and TRBJ2-2; no reliable D call. Trimming pared 1 base from V and 4 bases from J, leaving 13 bases between. Germline loops: CDR1 SGHAT, CDR2 FQNNGV. This CDR3 contains 16 residues. The CDR3 spells CASSLAPPTATGELFF. CDR3 sequence (DNA): TGTGCCAGCAGCTTAGCTCCACCGACGGCCACCGGGGAGCTGTTTTTT. Variable domain in full (rest from reference TRBV11-2 and TRBJ2-2): EAGVAQSPRYKIIEKRQSVAFWCNPISGHATLYWYQQILGQGPKLLIQFQNNGVVDDSQLPKDRFSAERLKGVDSTLKIQPAKLEDSAVYLCASSLAPPTATGELFFGEGSRLTVL.

Notes on this clonotype: A clone one base away is much larger, so this may be a read error. The chain carries TRBV5-1 and TRBJ2-7, with 8 positions matching TRBD2. The trim removed 3 bases at V and 2 bases at J, leaving 7 bases unmatched. Germline V gives CDR1 SGHRS, CDR2 YFSETQ. This CDR3 contains 15 residues. CDR3 sequence reads: CASSWVAGGTYEQYF. CDR3 nucleotides: TGCGCCAGCAGCTGGGTGGCGGGGGGCACCTACGAGCAGTACTTC.

This clonotype was seen ten or more times. The rearrangement uses TRBV7-2 and TRBJ2-1; D is undetermined. Germline loops: CDR1 SGHTA, CDR2 FQGNSA. The length of the CDR3 is 12 residues. V was cut by 4 bases and J by 9 bases, with 10 bases left in between. The CDR3 spells CASSSDNGEQFF. The CDR3 bases are TGTGCCAGCAGCTCAGATAATGGTGAGCAGTTCTTC.

This clonotype has a handful of counts. The chain uses TRBV20-1 and TRBJ2-1, with TRBD2 matching over 8 bases. The CDR3 is 18 amino acids. Germline V gives CDR1 DFQATT, CDR2 SNEGSKA (reference sequence). V lost 1 base to trimming and J lost 5 bases; unmatched junction nucleotides: 16. The CDR3 bases are TGCAGTGCTAGAGGCCCAGCGGGAGTTTTGGGGTCAAACAATGAGCAGTTCTTC. Translating it yields CSARGPAGVLGSNNEQFF.

V is TRBV12-3 or TRBV12-4 and J is TRBJ2-1; 7 bases are a match to TRBD2. This CDR3 spans 15 amino acids. Trimming at V came to 0 bases and at J to 7 bases, leaving 6 bases not matched to a gene. The CDR3 protein is CASSLAGGPSNEQFF. In nucleotides, the CDR3 is TGTGCCAGCAGTTTAGCGGGAGGGCCGAGTAATGAGCAGTTCTTC.

J is TRBJ2-3 and V is TRBV2; D is ambiguous. Looked up from germline, CDR1 is SNHLY and CDR2 is FYNNEI. This CDR3 is built from 12 residues. The CDR3 nucleotides are TGTGCTTCCCCAGGCTTAGCAGATACGCAGTATTTT. Translation gives CASPGLADTQYF.

This rearrangement joins TRBV6-1 to TRBJ2-3, with 8 bases fitting TRBD2. J was trimmed by 2 bases and V by 8 bases; bases with no gene match: 9. CDR1 and CDR2 from the germline V gene are MNHNS and SASEGT. The CDR3 covers 15 residues. The CDR3 reads CASQPIAGYTDTQYF. DNA for the CDR3: TGTGCCAGCCAGCCGATAGCGGGATACACAGATACGCAGTATTTT.

The sample holds many counts of this clonotype. The CDR3, as DNA: TGCAGCGTTGACGGTCAACAAGAGACCCAGTACTTC. Protein sequence: CSVDGQQETQYF. V gene TRBV29-1 combines with J gene TRBJ2-5; D uncertain. The germline V and J ends were trimmed by 3 bases and 2 bases, with 7 bases remaining between them. This CDR3 region has 12 residues. Germline CDR1 SQVTM, CDR2 ANQGSEA.

In its sample, this clonotype was seen many times. V usage is TRBV7-3 and J usage is TRBJ2-7; 7 bases are a match to TRBD2. This CDR3 has 14 residues. Per the germline V gene, CDR1 is SGHTA and CDR2 is FQGTGA. Trimming cost V 0 bases and J 4 bases; bases outside gene matches: 3. Here the CDR3 DNA reads TGTGCCAGCAGCTTAACGGCTAGCGGTTACGAGCAGTACTTC. Residues: CASSLTASGYEQYF.

There are a few counts of this clonotype. The chain uses TRBV7-9 and TRBJ2-5, with 8 bases lining up with TRBD1. Germline V gene sequence: CDR1 SEHNR, CDR2 FQNEAQ (reference sequence). Losses at the gene ends were 7 bases for V and 5 bases for J; bases not matched to a gene: 12. The CDR3 runs to 15 residues. The DNA for the CDR3 is TGTGCCAGCATCCTCCTACCAGGGGGCGGCGAGACCCAGTACTTC. Translation: CASILLPGGGETQYF. Full variable domain (rest looked up from reference TRBV7-9 and TRBJ2-5): DTGVSQNPRHKITKRGQNVTFRCDPISEHNRLYWYRQTLGQGPEFLTYFQNEAQLEKSRLLSDRFSAERPKGSFSTLEIQRTEQGDSAMYLCASILLPGGGETQYFGPGTRLLVL.

This clonotype turned up a few times. A much larger clone sits a single nucleotide away, making a read error possible. This chain joins TRBV7-9 and TRBJ2-1; possible D gene TRBD1, 6 bases. This CDR3 has 12 amino acids. CDR1 is SEHNR and CDR2 is FQNEAQ in the germline V gene (reference sequence). The CDR3 region has the DNA TGTTCCAGCAGCTTCCAGGGGAATGAGCAGTTCTTC. It translates to CSSSFQGNEQFF.

This clonotype has more than one count but fewer than ten. This sequence joins TRBV5-1 and TRBJ2-1, with D perhaps TRBD2 (6 bases). Germline-derived CDR1 and CDR2 are SGHRS and YFSETQ. This CDR3 region has 15 residues. V was pared by 0 bases and J by 5 bases, with 12 bases between. The CDR3 nucleotides are TGCGCCAGCAGCTTGGGAGCGGGTATCGACAATGAGCAGTTCTTC. Translation: CASSLGAGIDNEQFF.

Written as DNA, the CDR3 is TGCGCCAGCAGCTTGGCCGTGACAGGCTACAATGAGCAGTACTTC. Translated, it gives CASSLAVTGYNEQYF. The chain combines TRBV5-1 with TRBJ2-7, with a weak D call TRBD1 (6 bases). The length of the CDR3 is 15 residues. Per the germline V gene, CDR1 is SGHRS and CDR2 is YFSETQ. Trimming cost V 0 bases and J 7 bases, with 17 bases left between them.

V and J are TRBV18 and TRBJ2-3; TRBD2 agrees at 9 bases. CDR1 is KGHSH and CDR2 is LQKENI in the germline V gene. The J segment lost 8 bases and the V segment lost 5 bases, leaving 23 bases of the junction unmatched. The CDR3 is 19 amino acids. The CDR3 coding sequence is TGTGCCAGCTCATCAAGAACCGGGAGACTAGCGGTTCAAATGGGTACGCAGTATTTT. Its translation is CASSSRTGRLAVQMGTQYF.